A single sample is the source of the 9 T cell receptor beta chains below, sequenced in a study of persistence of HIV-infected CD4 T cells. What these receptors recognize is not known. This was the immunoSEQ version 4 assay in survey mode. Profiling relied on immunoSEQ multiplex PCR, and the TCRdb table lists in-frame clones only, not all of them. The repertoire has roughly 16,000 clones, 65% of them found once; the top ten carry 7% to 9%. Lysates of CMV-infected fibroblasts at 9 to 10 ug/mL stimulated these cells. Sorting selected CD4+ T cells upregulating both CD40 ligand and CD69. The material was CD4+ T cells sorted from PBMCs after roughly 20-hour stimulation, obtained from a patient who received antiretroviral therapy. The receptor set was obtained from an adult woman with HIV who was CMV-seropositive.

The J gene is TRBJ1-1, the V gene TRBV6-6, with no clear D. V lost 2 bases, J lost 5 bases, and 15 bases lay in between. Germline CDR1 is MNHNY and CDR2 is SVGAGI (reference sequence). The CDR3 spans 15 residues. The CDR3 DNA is TGTGCCAGCAGTTACAAACCGCAGGATCTGACTGAAGCTTTCTTT. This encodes CASSYKPQDLTEAFF.

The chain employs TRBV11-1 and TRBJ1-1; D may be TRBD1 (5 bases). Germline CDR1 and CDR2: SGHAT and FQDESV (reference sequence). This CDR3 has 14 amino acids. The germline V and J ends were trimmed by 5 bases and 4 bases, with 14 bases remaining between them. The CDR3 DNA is TGTGCCAGCAGCGCCCACGGGGGGGTCACTGAAGCTTTCTTT. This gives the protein CASSAHGGVTEAFF.

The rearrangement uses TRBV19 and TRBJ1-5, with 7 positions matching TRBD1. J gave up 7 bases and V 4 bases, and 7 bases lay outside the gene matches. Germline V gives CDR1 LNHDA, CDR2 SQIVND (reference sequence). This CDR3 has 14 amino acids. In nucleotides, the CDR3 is TGTGCCAGTAGTAACAACAGGGGAGGGCAGCCCCAGCATTTT. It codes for CASSNNRGGQPQHF.

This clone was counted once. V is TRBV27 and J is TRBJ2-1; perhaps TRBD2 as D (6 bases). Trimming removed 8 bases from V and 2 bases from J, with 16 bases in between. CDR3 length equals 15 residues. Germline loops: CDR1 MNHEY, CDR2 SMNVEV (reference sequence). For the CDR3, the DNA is TGTGCCAGCGGAGTCCGGGGGATCGCCTACAATGAGCAGTTCTTC. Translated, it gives CASGVRGIAYNEQFF.

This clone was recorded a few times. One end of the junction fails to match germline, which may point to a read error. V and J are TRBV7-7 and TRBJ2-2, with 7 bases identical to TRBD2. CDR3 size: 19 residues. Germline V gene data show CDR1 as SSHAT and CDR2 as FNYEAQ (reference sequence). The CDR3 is CASSLRAGGLTTNTGELFF. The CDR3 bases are TGTGCTAGCAGCTTAAGGGCCGGGGGGTTAACGACGAACACCGGGGAGCTGTTTTTT. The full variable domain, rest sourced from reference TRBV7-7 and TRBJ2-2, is GAGVSQSPRYKVTKRGQDVTLRCDPISSHATLYWYQQALGQGPEFLTYFNYEAQPDKSGLPSDRFSAERPEGSISTLTIQRTEQRDSAMYRCASSLRAGGLTTNTGELFFGEGSRLTVL.

The CDR3 loop is CASSLDVPGGLLDTQYF. CDR3 bases: TGTGCCAGCAGCTTAGACGTCCCGGGGGGGCTGTTAGATACGCAGTATTTT. The rearrangement uses TRBV7-8 and TRBJ2-3; 8 positions match TRBD2. CDR3 size: 17 residues. Germline V lookup: CDR1 SGHVS, CDR2 FQNEAQ. J was trimmed by 5 bases and V by 1 base; bases with no gene match: 11.

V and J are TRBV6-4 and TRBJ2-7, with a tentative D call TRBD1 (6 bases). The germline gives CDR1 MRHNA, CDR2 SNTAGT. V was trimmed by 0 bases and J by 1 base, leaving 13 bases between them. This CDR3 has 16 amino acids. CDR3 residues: CASSDSVGQLSYEQYV. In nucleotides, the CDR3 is TGTGCCAGCAGTGACTCAGTAGGACAGCTGTCCTACGAGCAGTACGTC.

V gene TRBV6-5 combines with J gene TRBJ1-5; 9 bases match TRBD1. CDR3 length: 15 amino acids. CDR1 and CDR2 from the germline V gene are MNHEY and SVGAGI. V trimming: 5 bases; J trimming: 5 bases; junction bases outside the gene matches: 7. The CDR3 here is CASSQTGTGYQPQHF. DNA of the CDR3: TGTGCCAGCAGTCAAACCGGGACAGGGTATCAGCCCCAGCATTTT.

The CDR3 DNA is TGTGCCAGCAGCCAAGGGGCAAGCCCGCTTAACTATGGCTACACCTTC. It translates to CASSQGASPLNYGYTF. This chain connects TRBV3-1 (or the pseudogene TRBV3-2) to TRBJ1-2; D unresolved. Germline CDR1 LGHDT, CDR2 YNNKEL (reference sequence). The CDR3 extends over 16 amino acids. V was shortened by 1 base and J by 1 base, with 13 bases between the two germline ends.